What follows are 32 T cell receptor beta chains derived from one specimen sequenced in a study of blood T cell repertoires in COVID-19. TCRdb's copy holds only in-frame clones and misses some; the assay was immunoSEQ multiplex PCR. The sample yields some 120,000 clones, around 85% seen once. Sequencing input: peripheral blood. Source of these receptors: a human donor in a cohort sampled during active COVID-19.

J is TRBJ1-1 and V is TRBV7-2, with 8 bases fitting TRBD1. The length of the CDR3 is 14 residues. In germline, CDR1 is SGHTA, CDR2 FQGNSA. Trimming cost V 5 bases and J 4 bases; bases outside gene matches: 6. The DNA of the CDR3 is TGTGCCAGCAGCCTTAGGGGGACAGGCACTGAAGCTTTCTTT. Protein sequence: CASSLRGTGTEAFF.

CDR3 bases: TGTGCCAGCAGCTCCTCGGGAGATTCACCCCTCCACTTT. Translation gives CASSSSGDSPLHF. The chain uses TRBV7-3 and TRBJ1-6; D remains ambiguous. The ends were cut back, 4 bases at V and 8 bases at J, with 9 bases in the middle. Germline-derived CDR1 and CDR2 are SGHTA and FQGTGA. The CDR3 length is 13 residues.

The chain employs TRBV20-1 and TRBJ2-3, with TRBD1 as a possible D gene (6 bases). In germline, CDR1 is DFQATT, CDR2 SNEGSKA (reference sequence). The CDR3 extends over 13 amino acids. Trimming shortened V by 3 bases and J by 1 base, and 8 bases separated the two germline ends. CDR3 sequence reads: CSASRQGTDTQYF. In nucleotides, the CDR3 is TGCAGTGCTAGTAGACAGGGCACAGATACGCAGTATTTT.

This sequence joins TRBV5-6 and TRBJ2-7; D uncertain. The CDR3 is 15 residues long. V was shortened by 4 bases and J by 5 bases, with 19 bases between the two germline ends. Germline V CDR1 and CDR2: SGHDT, YYEEEE. The CDR3 DNA is TGTGCCAGCAGCCTATCGGGTGTAAACCTGGACGAGCAGTACGTC. Protein: CASSLSGVNLDEQYV.

This rearrangement joins TRBV4-1 to TRBJ1-6, with D hard to call. V lost 4 bases and J lost 1, with 8 bases in between. The CDR3 contains 15 residues. The germline V gene encodes CDR1 MGHRA and CDR2 YSYEKL. The CDR3 DNA is TGCGCCAGCAGCCGAGGGATATCCTATAATTCACCCCTCCACTTT. The encoded protein is CASSRGISYNSPLHF.

The rearrangement uses TRBV5-1 and TRBJ2-3, with 7 bases that match TRBD2. This CDR3 region has 16 residues. Germline V gene data show CDR1 as SGHRS and CDR2 as YFSETQ. V shed 4 bases, J shed 4 bases, and the junction held 12 bases outside the gene matches. Written as DNA, the CDR3 is TGCGCCAGCAGCCTCGGGACTACCAGAGGGGCAGATACGCAGTATTTT. Translation gives CASSLGTTRGADTQYF.

The chain carries TRBV5-1 and TRBJ2-2, with D perhaps TRBD1 (6 bases). This CDR3 spans 14 amino acids. CDR1 is SGHRS, CDR2 YFSETQ, per germline. V was trimmed by 4 bases and J by 6 bases, leaving 13 bases between them. The CDR3 is CASSQGKVAGELFF. Here the CDR3 DNA reads TGCGCCAGCAGCCAGGGGAAGGTTGCCGGGGAGCTGTTTTTT.

The V and J genes are TRBV11-3 and TRBJ2-1, with D maybe TRBD1 (6 bases). Germline CDR1 reads SGHNT; CDR2 reads YENEEA. The CDR3 length is 13 residues. The germline V and J ends were trimmed by 4 bases and 4 bases, with 8 bases remaining between them. CDR3 sequence reads: CASSYTGYNEQFF. The CDR3 DNA is TGTGCCAGCAGCTATACAGGGTACAATGAGCAGTTCTTC.

This clone was observed a single time. The chain is built from TRBV9 and TRBJ2-1; TRBD1 might be the D (6 bases). CDR3 length: 14 residues. V lost 0 bases and J 7 bases, leaving 11 bases between the germline ends. In germline, CDR1 is SGDLS, CDR2 YYNGEE. The CDR3 region has the DNA TGTGCCAGCAGCGTAGAGAGGGGGTTGAATGAGCAGTTCTTC. It encodes CASSVERGLNEQFF. Full variable domain (outside the CDR3, taken from reference TRBV9 and TRBJ2-1): DSGVTQTPKHLITATGQRVTLRCSPRSGDLSVYWYQQSLDQGLQFLIQYYNGEERAKGNILERFSAQQFPDLHSELNLSSLELGDSALYFCASSVERGLNEQFFGPGTRLTVL.

V gene TRBV6-5 combines with J gene TRBJ1-2, with D uncertain. Germline-derived CDR1 and CDR2 are MNHEY and SVGAGI. The CDR3 is 14 residues long. Trimming shortened V by 2 bases and J by 4 bases, and 11 bases separated the two germline ends. As DNA, the CDR3 is TGTGCCAGCAGTTACAGGGAGAAGGGCTATGGCTACACCTTC. Translation: CASSYREKGYGYTF.

The chain recombines TRBV7-2 with TRBJ2-3, with TRBD2 as a possible D gene (7 bases). Looked up from germline, CDR1 is SGHTA and CDR2 is FQGNSA. This CDR3 has 15 amino acids. Trimming took off 1 base at V and 4 bases at J, with 12 bases between the two ends. The CDR3 sequence: CASSLDGGASDTQYF. The CDR3 region has the DNA TGTGCCAGCAGCTTAGATGGGGGGGCGTCAGATACGCAGTATTTT.

V gene TRBV7-9 combines with J gene TRBJ2-7; 8 bases fit TRBD1. Germline CDR1 and CDR2: SEHNR and FQNEAQ (reference sequence). This CDR3 has 15 amino acids. The ends lost 3 bases at V and 7 bases at J; junction bases unmatched: 11. The CDR3 is CASSLAQGAKSEQYF. CDR3 in DNA: TGTGCCAGCAGCTTGGCGCAGGGGGCAAAGTCTGAGCAGTACTTC.

This clone was seen a handful of times. This sequence joins TRBV2 and TRBJ1-2, with D possibly matching TRBD1 (6 bases). Germline V gene lookup returns CDR1 SNHLY and CDR2 FYNNEI. The CDR3 has 12 amino acids. Trimming removed 10 bases from V and 3 bases from J, with 12 bases in between. The CDR3 reads CATQDSHYGYTF. The DNA for the CDR3 is TGTGCCACCCAGGACAGTCACTATGGCTACACCTTC. The entire variable domain, with the rest obtained from reference TRBV2 and TRBJ1-2, is as follows: EPEVTQTPSHQVTQMGQEVILRCVPISNHLYFYWYRQILGQKVEFLVSFYNNEISEKSEIFDDQFSVERPDGSNFTLKIRSTKLEDSAMYFCATQDSHYGYTFGSGTRLTVV.

This clone was counted a few times. The V call is TRBV19, the J call TRBJ1-5, with 12 bases matching TRBD1. Germline V gene sequence: CDR1 LNHDA, CDR2 SQIVND (reference sequence). Germline trimming cut 1 base from V and 7 bases from J; bases unmatched to any gene: 5. The CDR3 sequence is 16 residues long. The CDR3 loop reads CASSIVGGQGAQPQHF. CDR3 coding DNA: TGTGCCAGTAGTATAGTGGGGGGACAGGGGGCACAGCCCCAGCATTTT.

The V call is TRBV30, the J call TRBJ2-1; D uncertain. Germline assignment: CDR1 GTSNPN and CDR2 SVGIG (reference sequence). CDR3 length: 11 amino acids. Trimming removed 3 bases at V and 4 bases at J, with 4 bases between. The CDR3 spells CAWSKYNEQFF. The CDR3 DNA reads as TGTGCCTGGAGCAAATACAATGAGCAGTTCTTC.

A single count supports this clone. The chain recombines TRBV19 with TRBJ1-6, with 8 bases lining up with TRBD1. This CDR3 comprises 14 residues. Germline trimming cut 4 bases from V and 8 bases from J; bases unmatched to any gene: 4. CDR1 is LNHDA and CDR2 is SQIVND in the germline V gene (reference sequence). The CDR3 DNA reads TGTGCCAGTAGTACCGGGACAGGCTATTCACCCCTCCACTTT. Translated, it gives CASSTGTGYSPLHF.

This clone was counted between two and nine times. The chain is built from TRBV30 and TRBJ2-1, with D possibly TRBD1 on 5 matching bases. V shed 1 base and J shed 2 bases, with 18 bases lying between them. The CDR3 is 17 amino acids. Germline V gene data show CDR1 as GTSNPN and CDR2 as SVGIG (reference sequence). The CDR3 coding sequence is TGTGCCTGGAGTGACCTCCAAAGGGGCTGGGCCTACAATGAGCAGTTCTTC. It codes for CAWSDLQRGWAYNEQFF.

The chain employs TRBV6-6 and TRBJ2-7; weak D call: TRBD2 (7 bases). This CDR3 has 14 residues. With 6 bases removed from V and 7 bases from J, the gap between germline ends came to 19 bases. CDR1 MNHNY and CDR2 SVGAGI come from the germline V gene (reference sequence). The CDR3 nucleotides are TGTGCCAGCAGGGGGGGCGGGAGAATCGGAGAGCAGTACGTC. Translation: CASRGGGRIGEQYV.

The gene calls are TRBV11-3 and TRBJ2-2; a weak D match, TRBD2 (5 bases). Germline V lookup: CDR1 SGHNT, CDR2 YENEEA. V lost 4 bases, J lost 0 bases, and 9 bases lay in between. This CDR3 contains 15 residues. In DNA, the CDR3 is TGTGCCAGCAGCTGGCGGGCCTCGAACACCGGGGAGCTGTTTTTT. Encoded protein: CASSWRASNTGELFF.

This clone occurred a few times. This chain links TRBV11-2 with TRBJ1-3; TRBD1 matches at 7 bases. V dropped 5 bases and J dropped 2; count of bases not matched to a gene: 3. The CDR3 has 14 residues. The germline V gene encodes CDR1 SGHAT and CDR2 FQNNGV. The CDR3 spells CASSMGQPGNTIYF. For the CDR3, the DNA is TGTGCCAGCAGCATGGGACAGCCTGGAAACACCATATATTTT.

The chain is built from TRBV9 and TRBJ2-3; possibly TRBD2 for D (6 bases). The CDR3 runs to 15 residues. Germline CDR1 SGDLS, CDR2 YYNGEE. V was shortened by 0 bases and J by 1 base, with 9 bases between the two germline ends. This CDR3 reads CASSVGASGTDTQYF. Here the CDR3 DNA reads TGTGCCAGCAGCGTAGGGGCTAGCGGCACAGATACGCAGTATTTT.

The V gene is TRBV27, the J gene TRBJ2-7; 9 bases are a match to TRBD2. J was trimmed by 3 bases and V by 6 bases; bases with no gene match: 6. Germline CDR1 reads MNHEY; CDR2 reads SMNVEV (reference sequence). CDR3 length equals 14 residues. The CDR3 bases are TGTGCCAGCAGACCCAGCGGGGGGAACTACGAGCAGTACTTC. Amino acids: CASRPSGGNYEQYF.

The chain combines TRBV9 with TRBJ2-2; tentative D call: TRBD1 (5 bases). The length of the CDR3 is 12 residues. Looked up from germline, CDR1 is SGDLS and CDR2 is YYNGEE. V shed 4 bases and J shed 13 bases, with 14 bases lying between them. The CDR3 region is CASSPQGGWLFF. As DNA, the CDR3 is TGTGCCAGCAGCCCCCAGGGTGGGTGGCTGTTTTTT.

This chain joins TRBV3-1 (or the pseudogene TRBV3-2) and TRBJ1-2, with TRBD1 as a possible D gene (5 bases). Germline V gene data show CDR1 as LGHDT and CDR2 as YNNKEL (reference sequence). V was shortened by 1 base and J by 5 bases, with 14 bases between the two germline ends. The CDR3 is made up of 15 amino acids. CDR3 coding DNA: TGTGCCAGCAGCCAAGTCGGGGGGTTTGGGTATGGCTACACCTTC. Its translation is CASSQVGGFGYGYTF.

The CDR3 nucleotides read TGTGCTAGTGGTCAAACCGGACAGGGGAGGTTCTACGAGCAGTACGTC. Translation: CASGQTGQGRFYEQYV. This sequence joins TRBV12-5 and TRBJ2-7; 9 nucleotides line up with TRBD1. V was clipped by 5 bases and J by 3 bases; unmatched bases: 11. CDR3 size: 16 residues. Germline CDR1 reads LGHNT; CDR2 reads FRNRAP.

The chain couples TRBV24-1 to TRBJ2-2; 8 bases agree with TRBD1. CDR3 length: 15 amino acids. The trim removed 3 bases at V and 2 bases at J, leaving 1 base unmatched. CDR1 is KGHDR and CDR2 is SFDVKD in the germline V gene. For the CDR3, the DNA is TGTGCCACCAGTGATACAGGGGGAAACACCGGGGAGCTGTTTTTT. It specifies CATSDTGGNTGELFF.

Only one count was recorded for this clone. This CDR3 is CAGTRNTGDTQYF. The DNA for the CDR3 is TGTGCCGGGACTCGAAACACAGGAGATACGCAGTATTTT. J is TRBJ2-3 and V is TRBV18, with D tentatively TRBD2 (6 bases). This CDR3 has 13 residues. V lost 11 bases, J lost 5 bases, and 17 bases lay in between. Germline V lookup: CDR1 KGHSH, CDR2 LQKENI.

This chain links TRBV19 with TRBJ1-1, with D possibly TRBD1 on 6 matching bases. Germline lookup yields CDR1 LNHDA and CDR2 SQIVND (reference sequence). V was pared by 6 bases and J by 2 bases, with 10 bases between. There are 13 residues in the CDR3. CDR3 sequence: CASRDRSNTEAFF. DNA of the CDR3: TGTGCCAGTAGAGACAGGTCTAACACTGAAGCTTTCTTT.

The chain is built from TRBV5-1 and TRBJ2-1; 13 bases map to TRBD2. Germline V gene lookup returns CDR1 SGHRS and CDR2 YFSETQ. The CDR3 has 16 residues. Losses at the gene ends were 4 bases for V and 3 bases for J; bases not matched to a gene: 4. CDR3 residues: CASSHGLAGVYNEQFF. CDR3 nucleotides: TGCGCCAGCAGCCACGGACTAGCGGGGGTCTACAATGAGCAGTTCTTC. Full variable domain (outside the CDR3, taken from reference TRBV5-1 and TRBJ2-1): KAGVTQTPRYLIKTRGQQVTLSCSPISGHRSVSWYQQTPGQGLQFLFEYFSETQRNKGNFPGRFSGRQFSNSRSEMNVSTLELGDSALYLCASSHGLAGVYNEQFFGPGTRLTVL.

The rearrangement uses TRBV30 and TRBJ1-5; perhaps TRBD1 as D (6 bases). The CDR3 sequence is 15 residues long. The ends were cut back, 3 bases at V and 0 bases at J, with 12 bases in the middle. Per germline, CDR1 GTSNPN and CDR2 SVGIG (reference sequence). The CDR3 here is CAWSPDRYSNQPQHF. In nucleotides, the CDR3 is TGTGCCTGGAGCCCTGACAGGTATAGCAATCAGCCCCAGCATTTT.

J is TRBJ1-1 and V is TRBV7-2, with 10 bases aligning to TRBD1. The trim removed 5 bases at V and 8 bases at J, leaving 8 bases unmatched. CDR3 length: 14 residues. Germline-derived CDR1 and CDR2 are SGHTA and FQGNSA. The chain's CDR3 is CASSTTGGAGEAFF. The CDR3 DNA follows: TGTGCCAGCAGCACGACAGGGGGCGCAGGGGAAGCTTTCTTT.

J is TRBJ2-3 and V is TRBV6-5; 8 bases map to TRBD2. The CDR3 extends over 15 amino acids. Per the germline V gene, CDR1 is MNHEY and CDR2 is SVGAGI. With 0 bases clipped from V and 3 bases from J, the junction kept 2 bases outside the gene matches. The CDR3 region has the DNA TGTGCCAGCAGTTACTCCGGGACTAGTACAGATACGCAGTATTTT. Its protein product is CASSYSGTSTDTQYF.